This TCR beta chain was identified during a study of blood T cells in healthy people across ages. For the second PCR, which ran for about 7 to 11 cycles, a sample-barcoded 5' primer and a J-beta primer mix were used. TCRdb fed the 5' RACE reads into MiXCR, producing one record per CDR3 protein. The sample yields 600,000 to 900,000 distinct CDR3 sequences, roughly 24% seen once. Study outcomes and limitations: Older individuals had lower TCR beta diversity per million T cells (the decline was roughly linear). Long-lived donors exceeded aged donors in naive CD4+ cells and diversity.

The CDR3 is 13 amino acids. Germline V lookup: CDR1 DFQATT, CDR2 SNEGSKA (reference sequence). The V and J ends lost 6 bases and 0 bases respectively, with 9 bases between them. With respect to this clonotype: Its antigen is unidentified.

This sample also appeared in a second study, on T cells of mothers and their children. This second study notes: The people who donated were a few healthy Caucasian mothers and their six children. Sequencing revealed no T cell clones that were persistent and microchimeric.

This chain joins TRBV20-1 and TRBJ2-1; D not resolved. The source of this sequence is a boy aged 10-17 years in good health. Material: blood. The CDR3 sequence: CSANPSSYNEQFF. The CDR3 DNA reads TGCAGTGCCAACCCCAGCTCCTACAATGAGCAGTTCTTC.